This T cell receptor (beta chain) emerged from a study of T cells after yellow fever vaccination. This clonotype occurred a few times. The length of the CDR3 is 13 residues. The V end lost 2 bases, the J end lost 3 bases, and 8 bases lay between the germline ends. CDR1 ENHRY and CDR2 SYGVKD come from the germline V gene. Universal primer sites and UMIs were introduced during 5'RACE template-switching synthesis of TCR cDNA. In TCRdb, the 5' RACE reads were re-called with MiXCR into one record per CDR3 protein. Among 250,000 or so distinct CDR3 sequences listed, roughly 3.7% were seen once. The clonotype originates from a man aged 18 to 30 who received the YFV17D yellow fever vaccine. This chain links TRBV10-3 with TRBJ2-7; D remains unclear. This specimen was PBMCs, taken 15 days after the yellow fever booster vaccination. The CDR3: CAISETRLYEQYV. The CDR3 DNA sequence: TGTGCCATCAGTGAGACGCGGCTCTACGAGCAGTACGTC.